Shown below are 30 T cell receptor beta chains from a single sample sequenced in a study of T cell repertoires in cytomegalovirus infection. A single record per CDR3 protein comes from TCRdb applying MiXCR to the reads. The table records about 530,000 distinct CDR3 sequences, more than 20% of them present only once. The sample was PBMCs. These receptors were taken from a human donor in good health (CMV status not recorded). Some clones in this sample may be carry-over from other donors' samples.

This clonotype was counted only a few times. V and J are TRBV7-2 and TRBJ1-6; D call uncertain. Trimming took off 1 base at V and 5 bases at J, with 9 bases between the two ends. Germline loops: CDR1 SGHTA, CDR2 FQGNSA. The CDR3 runs 15 residues. CDR3 in amino acids: CASSLGWRNNSPLHF. The DNA of the CDR3 is TGTGCCAGCAGCTTAGGATGGAGGAATAATTCACCCCTCCACTTT. Full variable domain (outside the CDR3, taken from reference TRBV7-2 and TRBJ1-6): GAGVSQSPSNKVTEKGKDVELRCDPISGHTALYWYRQSLGQGLEFLIYFQGNSAPDKSGLPSDRFSAERTGGSVSTLTIQRTQQEDSAVYLCASSLGWRNNSPLHFGNGTRLTVT.

Ten or more counts support this clonotype. The rearrangement uses TRBV7-2 and TRBJ1-1; 7 nucleotides line up with TRBD1. The CDR3 has 16 amino acids. Trimming took 5 bases from V and 0 from J; bases not matched to a gene: 9. The germline V gene encodes CDR1 SGHTA and CDR2 FQGNSA. CDR3 DNA sequence: TGTGCCAGCAGCCCCGCAGGGGGATACTTGAACACTGAAGCTTTCTTT. Translating gives CASSPAGGYLNTEAFF.

This clonotype was picked up many times. The gene calls are TRBV7-2 and TRBJ1-1; a weak D match, TRBD1 (6 bases). The CDR3 runs to 15 residues. Germline V CDR1 and CDR2: SGHTA, FQGNSA. Trimming cost V 3 bases and J 0 bases, with 11 bases left between them. The chain's CDR3 is CASSFTGTMNTEAFF. CDR3 in DNA: TGTGCCAGCAGCTTCACCGGGACAATGAACACTGAAGCTTTCTTT.

This chain links TRBV6-8 with TRBJ2-7; D is unclear. This CDR3 is 11 amino acids long. Trimming cost V 8 bases and J 2 bases, with 7 bases left between them. Germline assignment: CDR1 MNHGY and CDR2 SAAAGT. The CDR3, as DNA: TGTGCCAGCCCAGGACCCTACGAGCAGTACTTC. Amino acid sequence: CASPGPYEQYF.

The rearrangement joins TRBV5-4 to TRBJ2-3; D gene unclear. CDR1 SGHNT and CDR2 YYREEE come from the germline V gene (reference sequence). V shed 0 bases and J shed 6 bases, with 8 bases lying between them. This CDR3 has 13 residues. This CDR3 reads CASSLVPTDTQYF. The DNA of the CDR3 is TGTGCCAGCAGCTTGGTACCCACGGATACGCAGTATTTT.

This clonotype showed up many times. The chain couples TRBV7-2 to TRBJ2-3; no clear D. V dropped 5 bases and J dropped 4 bases, with 16 bases sitting between them. The CDR3 has 15 amino acids. Germline V gene lookup returns CDR1 SGHTA and CDR2 FQGNSA. The DNA for the CDR3 is TGTGCCAGCAGCCTACAGTGGACCCCCGCAGATACGCAGTATTTT. Its translation is CASSLQWTPADTQYF.

The chain is built from TRBV18 and TRBJ1-2; 10 bases line up with TRBD1. Germline CDR1 and CDR2: KGHSH and LQKENI. The junction had 9 bases not matched to a gene; V was cut back by 4 bases and J by 4 bases. The CDR3 has 16 residues. In nucleotides, the CDR3 is TGTGCCAGCTCACTTTCCGGGACAGGGGCAAGCTATGGCTACACCTTC. It yields the protein CASSLSGTGASYGYTF.

In regard to this clonotype: One end of the junction varies from germline; a read error may be responsible. The chain is built from TRBV5-5 and TRBJ2-2; possible D gene TRBD2, 5 bases. Germline CDR1 SGHKS, CDR2 YYEKEE (reference sequence). This CDR3 has 12 amino acids. The CDR3 here is CASRQSTGELLF. Written as DNA, the CDR3 is TGTGCCAGCAGACAGTCCACCGGGGAGCTGCTTTTT. The whole variable domain, remainder taken from reference TRBV5-5 and TRBJ2-2, is DAGVTQSPTHLIKTRGQQVTLRCSPISGHKSVSWYQQVLGQGPQFIFQYYEKEERGRGNFPDRFSARQFPNYSSELNVNALLLGDSALYLCASRQSTGELLFGEGSRLTVL.

This rearrangement joins TRBV19 to TRBJ1-1; weak D call: TRBD1 (5 bases). The CDR3 runs 14 residues. Germline CDR1 is LNHDA and CDR2 is SQIVND (reference sequence). The V end was cut by 7 bases, the J end by 4 bases, with 16 bases between. The DNA for the CDR3 is TGTGCCAGTATCACCGGCCTAAGGGGCACTGAAGCTTTCTTT. It encodes CASITGLRGTEAFF. The complete variable domain, with remaining parts taken from reference TRBV19 and TRBJ1-1, reads DGGITQSPKYLFRKEGQNVTLSCEQNLNHDAMYWYRQDPGQGLRLIYYSQIVNDFQKGDIAEGYSVSREKKESFPLTVTSAQKNPTAFYLCASITGLRGTEAFFGQGTRLTVV.

The chain employs TRBV23-1 and TRBJ1-1; possibly TRBD1 for D (6 bases). TRBV23-1 is given ORF status, its function remaining uncertain. Between the trimmed V and J ends, which lost 0 bases and 1 base, there was a span of 9 bases. CDR3 length: 15 residues. For the CDR3, the DNA is TGCGCCAGCAGTCAATCGGAAGGGGGGAACACTGAAGCTTTCTTT. The encoded protein is CASSQSEGGNTEAFF.

A few counts support this clonotype. The chain is built from TRBV7-2 and TRBJ2-1, with a weak D call TRBD2 (6 bases). This CDR3 spans 16 amino acids. Germline loops: CDR1 SGHTA, CDR2 FQGNSA. V lost 1 base to trimming and J lost 6 bases, with 16 bases between them. The CDR3 DNA reads TGTGCCAGCAGCTTAGGATTGCGGGGACGATTCAATGAGCAGTTCTTC. It specifies CASSLGLRGRFNEQFF.

V and J are TRBV20-1 and TRBJ2-5; 7 nucleotides line up with TRBD2. This CDR3 has 16 residues. Germline CDR1 is DFQATT and CDR2 is SNEGSKA (reference sequence). V gave up 1 base and J gave up 4 bases; unmatched junction bases: 12. CDR3 amino acids: CSARGSLAVRRETQYF. Written as DNA, the CDR3 is TGCAGTGCTAGAGGTAGCCTAGCGGTCCGTCGAGAGACCCAGTACTTC.

There are many counts of this clonotype. The rearrangement joins TRBV7-2 to TRBJ1-1; the D is unclear. This CDR3 contains 13 residues. Germline V CDR1 and CDR2: SGHTA, FQGNSA. Trimming pared 5 bases from V and 0 bases from J, leaving 7 bases between. The CDR3 DNA reads TGTGCCAGCAGCCCGCCCATGAACACTGAAGCTTTCTTT. This encodes CASSPPMNTEAFF.

This clonotype was seen only a few times. The chain has TRBV29-1 and TRBJ2-1; TRBD2 matches 11 bases. The CDR3 has 16 amino acids. Trimming took 7 bases from V and 2 from J; bases not matched to a gene: 10. Germline V gene sequence: CDR1 SQVTM, CDR2 ANQGSEA. The CDR3 DNA reads TGCAGCGGGGGAGGATCTAGCGGGAGGACCTACAATGAGCAGTTCTTC. Protein product: CSGGGSSGRTYNEQFF.

This chain joins TRBV27 and TRBJ2-3; 12 bases align to TRBD2. The V gene end was trimmed by 5 bases and the J gene end by 6 bases; junction bases not matched to a gene: 12. Germline V gene sequence: CDR1 MNHEY, CDR2 SMNVEV (reference sequence). This CDR3 has 17 residues. DNA for the CDR3: TGTGCCAGCAGTCCAAGGCGACTAGCGGGAGTGCGGGATACGCAGTATTTT. This gives the protein CASSPRRLAGVRDTQYF.

This clonotype appeared a few times. The chain carries TRBV28 and TRBJ1-2, with TRBD1 identical over 7 bases. This CDR3 contains 13 residues. CDR1 is MDHEN, CDR2 SYDVKM, per germline. Trimming removed 7 bases from V and 5 bases from J; junction bases left unmatched: 7. The CDR3 region is CASTWTGDYGYTF. CDR3 bases: TGTGCCAGCACGTGGACAGGAGATTATGGCTACACCTTC.

CDR3: CASTFKGGFVKEQFF. The CDR3 bases are TGTGCCAGCACCTTCAAGGGGGGATTCGTCAAGGAGCAGTTCTTC. The chain joins TRBV2 to TRBJ2-1, with D possibly being TRBD1 or TRBD2 (6 bases each). The V gene's germline CDR1 is SNHLY and CDR2 FYNNEI. There are 15 residues in the CDR3. Trimming left V 7 bases short and J 10 bases short, with 23 bases between.

The rearrangement uses TRBV6-2 or TRBV6-3 and TRBJ2-1; 11 bases map to TRBD2. With V trimmed by 6 bases and J by 5 bases, 9 bases remained unmatched. CDR3 length: 16 residues. The germline CDR1 and CDR2 sequences are MNHEY and SVGEGT. CDR3 loop: CASRHLLAGVDNEQFF. The CDR3 nucleotides are TGTGCCAGCAGGCATCTACTAGCGGGAGTTGACAATGAGCAGTTCTTC.

Points on this clonotype: Being one base from a much bigger clone, this may be a read error. The chain has TRBV7-9 and TRBJ2-3; D possibly uses TRBD1 or TRBD2 (6 bases each). Germline values: CDR1 SEHNR, CDR2 FQNEAQ (reference sequence). There are 15 residues in the CDR3. CDR3 coding DNA: TGTGCCAGCAGCTCCAGACTAGGGGGAACAGTTACGCAGTATTTT. It specifies CASSSRLGGTVTQYF. The whole variable domain, filled in from reference TRBV7-9 and TRBJ2-3, reads DTGVSQNPRHKITKRGQNVTFRCDPISEHNRLYWYRQTLGQGPEFLTYFQNEAQLEKSRLLSDRFSAERPKGSFSTLEIQRTEQGDSAMYLCASSSRLGGTVTQYFGPGTRLTVL.

This rearrangement joins TRBV6-8 to TRBJ2-6; D might be TRBD1 (6 bases). Germline V gene sequence: CDR1 MNHGY, CDR2 SAAAGT. CDR3 length: 15 residues. V lost 2 bases, J lost 3 bases, and 8 bases lay in between. The DNA of the CDR3 is TGTGCCAGCAGTTACGTGGGACATGGGGCCAACGTCCTGACTTTC. As protein: CASSYVGHGANVLTF.

This sequence joins TRBV15 and TRBJ2-7; the D is unclear. The CDR3 is 17 residues long. Between the trimmed V and J ends, which lost 0 bases and 0 bases, there was a span of 15 bases. Germline values: CDR1 LNHNV, CDR2 YYDKDF (reference sequence). CDR3 in DNA: TGTGCCACCAGCAGAGATGCCCTCGAGCAGAGCTCCTACGAGCAGTACGTC. It yields the protein CATSRDALEQSSYEQYV.

In nucleotides, the CDR3 is TGTGCCACCAGCGAACAGAGGCCCTCCCTGGGATATGGCCAGTACTTC. Translation gives CATSEQRPSLGYGQYF. V is TRBV15 and J is TRBJ2-5; D gene uncertain. V lost 5 bases to trimming and J lost 10 bases, with 26 bases between them. CDR1 and CDR2 (germline): LNHNV, YYDKDF (reference sequence). The CDR3 sequence is 16 residues long.

This clonotype was counted only a few times. The chain is built from TRBV11-3 and TRBJ2-1; TRBD2 agrees at 7 bases. This CDR3 is built from 15 residues. Germline assignment: CDR1 SGHNT and CDR2 YENEEA. Trimming removed 3 bases from V and 6 bases from J; junction bases left unmatched: 8. This CDR3 is CASSFHGGRVNEQFF. The CDR3 DNA reads TGTGCCAGCAGCTTTCACGGCGGGAGAGTCAATGAGCAGTTCTTC.

This chain links TRBV5-4 with TRBJ1-1; D unresolved. Trimming stripped 1 base from V and 1 base from J, with 11 bases between. Germline CDR1 is SGHNT and CDR2 is YYREEE (reference sequence). This CDR3 is built from 15 residues. The CDR3 coding sequence is TGTGCCAGCAGCTTGCACCCAATAGGGAACACTGAAGCTTTCTTT. Amino acids: CASSLHPIGNTEAFF.

This clonotype appeared a few times. The chain links TRBV4-1 to TRBJ1-2, with D hard to call. The length of the CDR3 is 15 residues. Germline V lookup: CDR1 MGHRA, CDR2 YSYEKL. Deletions cut 3 bases from V and 3 bases from J, with 14 bases between. The CDR3 nucleotides are TGCGCCAGCAGCCAGGTGAACCCACTTGACTATGGCTACACCTTC. Translating gives CASSQVNPLDYGYTF.

The chain carries TRBV2 and TRBJ2-1, with D unclear. The CDR3 is 18 residues long. Germline CDR1 reads SNHLY; CDR2 reads FYNNEI. V lost 10 bases and J 0 bases, leaving 25 bases between the germline ends. The DNA for the CDR3 is TGTGCCACCGCTAACCCTAATCGGGTGATTAGCTCCTACAATGAGCAGTTCTTC. This sequence encodes CATANPNRVISSYNEQFF.

This clonotype was counted many times. The rearrangement joins TRBV7-2 to TRBJ2-5; 9 nucleotides line up with TRBD1. The CDR3 has 16 amino acids. From germline, CDR1 is SGHTA and CDR2 FQGNSA. With V trimmed by 1 base and J by 4 bases, 7 bases remained unmatched. DNA of the CDR3: TGTGCCAGCAGCTTAGTACAGGGGGCAGGCGGAGAGACCCAGTACTTC. It translates to CASSLVQGAGGETQYF.

V usage is TRBV20-1 and J usage is TRBJ2-1; D is ambiguous. The germline CDR1 and CDR2 sequences are DFQATT and SNEGSKA (reference sequence). The CDR3 is 14 residues long. V was trimmed by 1 base and J by 0 bases, leaving 7 bases between them. The CDR3 sequence: CSARAGSSYNEQFF. In DNA form, the CDR3 reads TGCAGTGCTAGAGCGGGCAGCTCCTACAATGAGCAGTTCTTC.

The V and J genes are TRBV28 and TRBJ2-3; possible D gene TRBD1, 7 bases. Germline-derived CDR1 and CDR2 are MDHEN and SYDVKM. Trimming cost V 3 bases and J 7 bases, with 20 bases left between them. The CDR3 extends over 16 amino acids. The CDR3 coding sequence is TGTGCCAGCAGTTTGGGGAGGAGGGGGCCCAATTATACGCAGTATTTT. Translation gives CASSLGRRGPNYTQYF. Complete variable domain (other parts from reference TRBV28 and TRBJ2-3): DVKVTQSSRYLVKRTGEKVFLECVQDMDHENMFWYRQDPGLGLRLIYFSYDVKMKEKGDIPEGYSVSREKKERFSLILESASTNQTSMYLCASSLGRRGPNYTQYFGPGTRLTVL.

This clonotype was seen more than once but under ten times. The rearrangement links TRBV30 to TRBJ1-1; 10 nucleotides align to TRBD1. This CDR3 is 14 amino acids long. Germline CDR1 GTSNPN, CDR2 SVGIG (reference sequence). J was trimmed by 1 base and V by 5 bases; bases with no gene match: 4. CDR3 coding DNA: TGTGCCTGGGGTCGGACAGGGGGGAACACTGAAGCTTTCTTT. Translating gives CAWGRTGGNTEAFF.